This T cell receptor beta chain was retrieved from a study of OX40 agonist ivuxolimab in advanced cancers. The germline CDR1 and CDR2 sequences are LNHDA and SQIVND (reference sequence). CDR3 length: 11 residues. Deletions cut 9 bases from V and 4 bases from J, with 9 bases between. TCRdb's table, derived via immunoSEQ multiplex PCR, lists solely in-frame clones and lacks some. The profile covers roughly 40,000 clones, with roughly 88% appearing a single time and approximately 12% taken by the ten largest. The sequenced sample was CD4+ or CD8+ T cells sorted from blood, obtained in a trial of the OX40 agonist ivuxolimab. The chain employs TRBV19 and TRBJ2-5; possibly TRBD1 for D (5 bases). The sequence came from an adult with an advanced solid tumor such as melanoma, head and neck, liver or kidney cancer. CDR3: CASAQGETQYF. In DNA, the CDR3 is TGTGCCAGCGCCCAGGGAGAGACCCAGTACTTC.